This TCR beta chain derives from a study of Graves' ophthalmopathy and Graves' hyperthyroidism. Amplified material comprised TCR beta CDR3 regions derived from RNA transcripts. In the first round, RT-PCR was carried out with HTBI primers, and a multiplex PCR formed the second round. TCRdb itself ran the multiplex PCR reads through MiXCR, one entry per CDR3 protein. The table shows about 370,000 distinct CDR3 sequences, with about a sixth occurring only once. This clonotype was detected ten times or more. V was shortened by 3 bases and J by 5 bases, with 4 bases between the two germline ends. Germline CDR1 MNHEY, CDR2 SVGAGI. The CDR3 spans 12 residues. Being free of ophthalmopathy for 18 months of follow-up defined stable hyperthyroidism. Hyperthyroidism in these 18- to 65-year-old patients was newly diagnosed, lasting under 2 months. Other autoimmune diseases, uncontrolled infections, pregnancy or lactation led to the exclusion of patients. PBMCs were isolated by Ficoll-Paque density gradient centrifugation, using around 10 ml of fresh peripheral blood as the starting material.

The chain recombines TRBV6-5 with TRBJ2-2; D gene uncertain. Material for sequencing was peripheral blood. The sequence was obtained from an adult woman with stable Graves' hyperthyroidism. CDR3 DNA sequence: TGTGCCAGCAGTTATTCGACCGGGGAGCTGTTTTTT. It translates to CASSYSTGELFF.